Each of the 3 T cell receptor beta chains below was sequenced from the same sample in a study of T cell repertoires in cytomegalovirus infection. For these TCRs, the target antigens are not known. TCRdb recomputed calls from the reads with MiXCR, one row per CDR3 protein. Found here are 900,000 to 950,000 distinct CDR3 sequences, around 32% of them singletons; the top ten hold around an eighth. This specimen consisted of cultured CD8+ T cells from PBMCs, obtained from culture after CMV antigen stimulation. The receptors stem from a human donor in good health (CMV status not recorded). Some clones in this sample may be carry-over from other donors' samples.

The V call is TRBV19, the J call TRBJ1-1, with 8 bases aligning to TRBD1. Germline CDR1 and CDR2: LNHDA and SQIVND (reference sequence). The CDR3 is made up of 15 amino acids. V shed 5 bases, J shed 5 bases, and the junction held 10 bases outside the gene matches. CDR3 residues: CASSANRGRGTEAFF. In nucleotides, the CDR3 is TGTGCCAGTAGTGCAAACAGGGGGAGAGGGACTGAAGCTTTCTTT.

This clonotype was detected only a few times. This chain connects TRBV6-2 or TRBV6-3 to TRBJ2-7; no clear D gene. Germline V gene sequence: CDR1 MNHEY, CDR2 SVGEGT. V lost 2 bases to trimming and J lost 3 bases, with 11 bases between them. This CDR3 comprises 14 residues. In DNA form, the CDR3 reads TGTGCCAGCAGTTACCGGCACGCAGACTACGAGCAGTACGTC. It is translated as CASSYRHADYEQYV.

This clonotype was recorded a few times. DNA of the CDR3: TGTGCCAGCAGTTCCGGACTAGCGGAGAACACCGGGGAGCTGTTTTTT. Translating it yields CASSSGLAENTGELFF. The chain carries TRBV6-2 or TRBV6-3 and TRBJ2-2, with 10 nucleotides matching TRBD2. Germline V CDR1 and CDR2: MNHEY, SVGEGT. J was trimmed by 1 base and V by 4 bases; bases with no gene match: 3. The CDR3 is 16 amino acids.